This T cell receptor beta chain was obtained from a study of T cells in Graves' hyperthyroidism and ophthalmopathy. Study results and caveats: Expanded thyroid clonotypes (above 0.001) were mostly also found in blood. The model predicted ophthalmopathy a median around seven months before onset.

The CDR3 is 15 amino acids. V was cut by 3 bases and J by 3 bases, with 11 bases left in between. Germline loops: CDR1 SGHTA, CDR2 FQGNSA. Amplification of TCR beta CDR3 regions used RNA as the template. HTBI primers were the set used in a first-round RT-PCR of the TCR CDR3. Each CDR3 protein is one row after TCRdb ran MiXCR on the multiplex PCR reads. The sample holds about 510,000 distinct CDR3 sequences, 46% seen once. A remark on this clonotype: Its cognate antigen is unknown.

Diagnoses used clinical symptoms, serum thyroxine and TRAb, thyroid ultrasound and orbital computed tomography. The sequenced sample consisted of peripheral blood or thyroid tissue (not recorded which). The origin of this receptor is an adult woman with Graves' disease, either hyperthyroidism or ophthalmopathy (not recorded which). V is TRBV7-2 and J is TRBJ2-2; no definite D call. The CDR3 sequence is CASSLLGKDTGELFF. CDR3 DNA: TGTGCCAGCAGCTTGCTGGGGAAGGACACCGGGGAGCTGTTTTTT.